This TCR beta chain was captured by sequencing in a study of control samples from healthy donors and cancer patients. This clone was found once. This CDR3 has 13 amino acids. Germline V CDR1 and CDR2: SGHRS, YFSETQ. V was shortened by 1 base and J by 6 bases, with 11 bases between the two germline ends. Sequenced by immunoSEQ multiplex PCR; TCRdb stores in-frame clones only, minus some. The sample has around 90,000 clones; roughly 86% are singletons. The clonotype originates from a man aged 25-45 years in good health. The sample comprised blood. This chain links TRBV5-1 with TRBJ2-7, with D maybe TRBD2 (5 bases). The chain's CDR3 is CASSLNGVSEQYF. The CDR3 region has the DNA TGCGCCAGCAGCTTGAACGGGGTCTCCGAGCAGTACTTC.